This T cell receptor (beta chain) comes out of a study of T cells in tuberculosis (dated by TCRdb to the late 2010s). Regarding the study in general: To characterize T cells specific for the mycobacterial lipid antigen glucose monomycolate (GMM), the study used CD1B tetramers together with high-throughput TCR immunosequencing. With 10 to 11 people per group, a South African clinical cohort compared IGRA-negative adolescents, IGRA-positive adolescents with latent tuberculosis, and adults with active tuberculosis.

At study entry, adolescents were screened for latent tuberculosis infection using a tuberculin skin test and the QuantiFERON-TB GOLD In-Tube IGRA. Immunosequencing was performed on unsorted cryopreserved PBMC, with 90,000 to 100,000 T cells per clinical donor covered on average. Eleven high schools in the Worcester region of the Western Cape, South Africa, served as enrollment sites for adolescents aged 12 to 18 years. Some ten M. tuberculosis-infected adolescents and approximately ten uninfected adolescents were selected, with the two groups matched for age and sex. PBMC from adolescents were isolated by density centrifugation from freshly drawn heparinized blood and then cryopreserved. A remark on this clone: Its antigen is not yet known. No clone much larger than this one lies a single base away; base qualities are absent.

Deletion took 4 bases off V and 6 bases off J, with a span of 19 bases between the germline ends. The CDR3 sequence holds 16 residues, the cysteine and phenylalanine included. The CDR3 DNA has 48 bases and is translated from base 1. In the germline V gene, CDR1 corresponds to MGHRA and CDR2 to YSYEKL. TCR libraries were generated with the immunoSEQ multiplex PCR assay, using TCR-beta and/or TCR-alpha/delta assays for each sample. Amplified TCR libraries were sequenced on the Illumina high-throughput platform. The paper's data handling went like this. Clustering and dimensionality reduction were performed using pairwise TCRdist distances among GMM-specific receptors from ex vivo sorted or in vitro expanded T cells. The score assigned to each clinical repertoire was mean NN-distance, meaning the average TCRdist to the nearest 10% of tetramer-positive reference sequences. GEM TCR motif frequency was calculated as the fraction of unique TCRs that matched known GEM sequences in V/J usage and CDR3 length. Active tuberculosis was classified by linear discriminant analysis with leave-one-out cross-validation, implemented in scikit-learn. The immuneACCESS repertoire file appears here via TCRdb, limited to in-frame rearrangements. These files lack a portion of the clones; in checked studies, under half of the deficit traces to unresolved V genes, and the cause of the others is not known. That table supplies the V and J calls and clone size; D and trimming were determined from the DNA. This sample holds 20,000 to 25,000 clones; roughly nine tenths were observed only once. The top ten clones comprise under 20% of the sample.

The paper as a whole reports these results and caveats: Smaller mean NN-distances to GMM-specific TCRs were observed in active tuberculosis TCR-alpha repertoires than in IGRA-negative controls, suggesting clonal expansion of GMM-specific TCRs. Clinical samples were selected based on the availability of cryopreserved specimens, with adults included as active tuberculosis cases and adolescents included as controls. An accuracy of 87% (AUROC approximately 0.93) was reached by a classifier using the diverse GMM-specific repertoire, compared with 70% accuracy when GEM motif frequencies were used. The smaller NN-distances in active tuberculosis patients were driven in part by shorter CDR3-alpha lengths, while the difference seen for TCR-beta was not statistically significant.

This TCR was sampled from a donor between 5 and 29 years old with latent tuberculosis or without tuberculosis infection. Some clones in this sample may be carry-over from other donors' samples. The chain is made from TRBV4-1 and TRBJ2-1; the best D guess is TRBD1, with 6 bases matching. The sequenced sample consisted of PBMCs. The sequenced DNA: TGCGCCAGCAGCCCGACTGACAGGACCTTTCCCAATGAGCAGTTCTTC. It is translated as CASSPTDRTFPNEQFF.